The clone carrying this T cell receptor beta chain was detected only once. The target antigen is unknown. The sample belongs to a study of cytotoxic CD8 clonotypes in ibrutinib-treated CLL. Study-wide results and caveats: There were differences in sampling times between sustained-remission and progressing patients.

CDR1 is SGHRS and CDR2 is YFSETQ in the germline V gene. This CDR3 comprises 12 residues. The ends were cut back, 3 bases at V and 8 bases at J, with 9 bases in the middle. Sequenced by immunoSEQ multiplex PCR; TCRdb stores in-frame clones only, minus some. The data hold 90,000 to 150,000 clones, with about 53% observed a single time. The source of this sequence is a human donor with chronic lymphocytic leukemia. The chain carries TRBV5-1 and TRBJ2-1; no clear D gene. The sequencing here drew on PBMCs, taken after 24 months of ibrutinib treatment. The CDR3 nucleotides are TGCGCCAGCAGCTCCCCCGTCCATGAGCAGTTCTTC. It is translated as CASSSPVHEQFF.